The TCR beta chain under discussion was sequenced for a study of lymphopenia after photon versus proton radiotherapy. Study-wide findings and caveats: After lymphocyte nadir, photon-treated repertoires showed oligoclonal expansion, especially CD8+ Temra. A bigger post-nadir fall in TCR diversity correlated inversely with survival time in deceased patients.

The trim removed 0 bases at V and 1 base at J, leaving 1 base unmatched. The length of the CDR3 is 15 residues. The germline V gene encodes CDR1 SGHNT and CDR2 YYREEE (reference sequence). Comments on this clone: What it binds is unknown.

Sequencing used immunoSEQ multiplex PCR; TCRdb keeps in-frame clones, though not all of them. The sample comprises over 20,000 clones, around 89% of which are singletons, and approximately 12% rests with the top ten. This sequence joins TRBV5-4 and TRBJ2-3, with 8 nucleotides matching TRBD2. The TCR originated in a man older than 75 with esophageal cancer. This sample comprised peripheral blood, obtained from a patient treated with proton-based radiotherapy. This CDR3 reads CASSLGREGTDTQYF. As DNA, the CDR3 is TGTGCCAGCAGCTTGGGGCGGGAGGGCACAGATACGCAGTATTTT.